One sample yielded the 2 T cell receptor beta chains listed below, sequenced in a study of beta chain features in type 1 diabetes. Regarding the study as a whole: Shorter TCRB CDR3s, moderately but significantly so, were found in Type 1 diabetes patients in all four CD4+ subsets.

Antigen specificity for these receptors is unknown. cDNA synthesis used the whole RNA isolate, giving expressed TCRB sequences. Assay used: immunoSEQ multiplex PCR; TCRdb lists only in-frame clones, some missing. The sample lists 150,000 or so clones; 63% were seen once. What was sequenced was naive CD4+ T cells from blood. The receptors here all came from a man between 25 and 39 years old with type 1 diabetes.

This chain uses TRBV29-1 with TRBJ2-3; D is perhaps TRBD1 (6 bases). Germline V CDR1 and CDR2: SQVTM, ANQGSEA. The V end lost 0 bases, the J end lost 2 bases, and 15 bases lay between the germline ends. This CDR3 has 16 amino acids. The chain's CDR3 is CSVEDPVQGYTDTQYF. Written as DNA, the CDR3 is TGCAGCGTTGAAGATCCTGTACAGGGATACACAGATACGCAGTATTTT.

This clone was found a few times. This chain uses TRBV4-1 with TRBJ2-7; D call uncertain. Per germline, CDR1 MGHRA and CDR2 YSYEKL. This CDR3 has 14 amino acids. V lost 0 bases, J lost 6 bases, and 12 bases lay in between. The CDR3 bases are TGCGCCAGCAGCCAAGAGGTGGTGGGCCTCGAGCAGTACTTC. Amino acid sequence: CASSQEVVGLEQYF.